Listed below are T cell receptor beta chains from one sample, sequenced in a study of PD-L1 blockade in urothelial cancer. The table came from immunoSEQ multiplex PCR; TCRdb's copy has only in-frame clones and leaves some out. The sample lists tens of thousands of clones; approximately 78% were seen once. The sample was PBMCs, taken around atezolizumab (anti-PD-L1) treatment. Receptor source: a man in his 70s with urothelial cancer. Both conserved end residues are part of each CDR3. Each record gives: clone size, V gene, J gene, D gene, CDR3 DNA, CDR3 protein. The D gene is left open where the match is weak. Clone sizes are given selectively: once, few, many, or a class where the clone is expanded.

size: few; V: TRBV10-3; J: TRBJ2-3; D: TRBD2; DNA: TGTGCCATCAGTGACGGACTAGCGGGAGAAGCAGATACGCAGTATTTT; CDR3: CAISDGLAGEADTQYF
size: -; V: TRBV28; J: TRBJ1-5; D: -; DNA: TGTGCCAGCAGTCCCTCCTGGCCGACTAATCAGCCCCAGCATTTT; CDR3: CASSPSWPTNQPQHF
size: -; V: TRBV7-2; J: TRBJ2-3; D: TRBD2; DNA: TGTGCCAGCAGCTTGGCGGGAGCGGCAGATACGCAGTATTTT; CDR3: CASSLAGAADTQYF
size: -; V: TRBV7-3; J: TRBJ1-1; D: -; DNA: TGTGCCAGCAGCTTAATGGGCTTTCAGAACACTGAAGCTTTCTTT; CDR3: CASSLMGFQNTEAFF
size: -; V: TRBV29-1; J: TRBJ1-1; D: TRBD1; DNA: TGCAGCGGGGGACAGGGGAGTAACACTGAAGCTTTCTTT; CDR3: CSGGQGSNTEAFF
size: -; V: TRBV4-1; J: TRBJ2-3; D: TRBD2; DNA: TGCGCTACCAGGGGTAGCGGGAGAGGAGATACGCAGTATTTT; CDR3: CATRGSGRGDTQYF
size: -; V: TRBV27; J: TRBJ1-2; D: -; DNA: TGTGCCAGCAGTTTATTCCCGGGACACAGCGGTGGCTACACCTTC; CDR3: CASSLFPGHSGGYTF
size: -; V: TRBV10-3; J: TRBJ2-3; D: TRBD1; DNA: TGTGCCCTTTCCCGGACAGGGGACACAGATACGCAGTATTTT; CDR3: CALSRTGDTDTQYF
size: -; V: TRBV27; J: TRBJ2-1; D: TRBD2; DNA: TGTGCCAGCAGTCCCCGGACTAGCGGGACATACAATGAGCAGTTCTTC; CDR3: CASSPRTSGTYNEQFF
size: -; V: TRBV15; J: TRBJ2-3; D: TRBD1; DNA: TGTGCCACCCGATGGGACAGGGAAGCCAATACGCAGTATTTT; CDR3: CATRWDREANTQYF
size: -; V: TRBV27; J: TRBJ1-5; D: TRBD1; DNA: TGTGCCAGCAGTAGGAAAGCGGGGACAGGGAGCAATCAGCCCCAGCATTTT; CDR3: CASSRKAGTGSNQPQHF
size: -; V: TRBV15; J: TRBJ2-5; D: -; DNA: TGTGCCACCAGCAGAGATTCTGCGCAGGGGCAGACCCAGTACTTC; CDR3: CATSRDSAQGQTQYF
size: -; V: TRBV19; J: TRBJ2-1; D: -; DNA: TGTGCCAGTAGTATATTACAGGGATTTAACAATGAGCAGTTCTTC; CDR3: CASSILQGFNNEQFF
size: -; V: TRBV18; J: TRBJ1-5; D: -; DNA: TGTGCCAGCTCGGAAATCGGGACATCTTATCAGCCCCAGCATTTT; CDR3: CASSEIGTSYQPQHF
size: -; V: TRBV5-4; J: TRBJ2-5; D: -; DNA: TGTGCCAGCAGCTTGGAACAGGGTGGGGAGACCCAGTACTTC; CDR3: CASSLEQGGETQYF
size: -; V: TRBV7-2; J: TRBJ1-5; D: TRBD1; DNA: TGTGCCAGCAGCTTAGTGTGGCAGGGGGGTCAGCCCCAGCATTTT; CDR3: CASSLVWQGGQPQHF
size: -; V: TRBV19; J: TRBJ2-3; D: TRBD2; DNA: TGTGCCAGTAGTAGCAGACTAGCGGGAGAGACAGATACGCAGTATTTT; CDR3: CASSSRLAGETDTQYF
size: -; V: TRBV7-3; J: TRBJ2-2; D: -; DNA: TGTGCCAGCAGCTCCTCGGCCGGGGAGCTGTTTTTT; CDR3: CASSSSAGELFF
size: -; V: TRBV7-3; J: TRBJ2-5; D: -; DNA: TGTGCCAGCAGCTTAGGGCAACGGGAGACCCAGTACTTC; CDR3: CASSLGQRETQYF
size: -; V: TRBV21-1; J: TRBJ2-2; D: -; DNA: TGTGCCAGCAGCGCACCAGGGGCAGGGACCAACACCGGGGAGCTGTTTTTT; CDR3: CASSAPGAGTNTGELFF
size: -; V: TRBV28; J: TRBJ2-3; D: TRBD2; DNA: TGTGCCAGCAGTCCATCCGGGGGGGCAGATACGCAGTATTTT; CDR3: CASSPSGGADTQYF
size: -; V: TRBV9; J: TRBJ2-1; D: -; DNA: TGTGCCAGCAGCGTATTGCCTAGCTCCTACAATGAGCAGTTCTTC; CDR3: CASSVLPSSYNEQFF
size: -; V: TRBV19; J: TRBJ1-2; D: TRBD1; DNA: TGTGCCAGCAGGACCGGGACAGGATCTTCTTCAGTCCATGGCTACACCTTC; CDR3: CASRTGTGSSSVHGYTF
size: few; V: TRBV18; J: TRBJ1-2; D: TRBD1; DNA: TGTGCCAGCTCACCAAGACAGGGGGCTGGCTACACCTTC; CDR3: CASSPRQGAGYTF